This T cell receptor (beta chain) was recovered during a study of OX40 agonist ivuxolimab in advanced cancers. As for the study in general: With ivuxolimab, an agonistic anti-OX40 (CD134) antibody, patients were treated. The dose of intravenous ivuxolimab that patients received every 2 weeks ranged from 0.01 to 10 mg/kg.

Sequencing used immunoSEQ multiplex PCR; TCRdb keeps in-frame clones, though not all of them. The repertoire holds about 77,000 clones, with about 83% as singletons. As concerns this clone: Its antigen is not identified.

The study, taken as a whole, reports: CD4+ and CD8+ T cells in blood underwent clonal expansion by week 6 at 0.1 to 3.0 mg/kg. Mean expanded clone counts were higher in CD8+ than CD4+ T cells.

Per germline, CDR1 MNHNY and CDR2 SVGAGI (reference sequence). The CDR3 is 13 amino acids. The V gene lost 5 bases and the J gene lost 5 bases, with 12 bases spanning the gap. The specimen comprised CD4+ or CD8+ T cells sorted from blood, sampled in a trial of the OX40 agonist ivuxolimab. This rearrangement joins TRBV6-6 to TRBJ1-1; no clear D gene. The TCR was taken from an adult with an advanced solid tumor such as melanoma, head and neck, liver or kidney cancer. The CDR3 coding sequence is TGTGCCAGCAGTCTTGTAAGAGGGACTGAAGCTTTCTTT. Its protein product is CASSLVRGTEAFF.